Listed below are T cell receptor beta chains from one sample, sequenced in a study of T cell repertoires in breast cancer. TCRdb ran MiXCR on the emulsion pairing reads and lists one entry per CDR3 protein. The sample includes some 37,000 distinct CDR3 sequences, around 45% of them seen just once. Sequenced material: CD8+ T cells. Receptors originate from a pool of human donors with breast cancer or a healthy control (not recorded which). CDR3s include the opening cysteine and the closing phenylalanine or tryptophan. The order of the fields is J gene, D gene, V gene, clone size, CDR3 protein, CDR3 DNA. A D gene is named only where the DNA matches it firmly. Clone size, where shown, is once, few, many, or a class for clones that have expanded.

>TRBJ1-1|TRBD1|TRBV30|NA
CAWSVSRTGDLSTGAFF
TGTGCCTGGAGTGTAAGTAGGACAGGGGATTTAAGCACTGGAGCTTTCTTT
>TRBJ1-5|NA|TRBV6-1|few
CASRTTRDYSNQPQHF
TGTGCCAGCAGGACTACCCGAGATTATAGCAATCAGCCCCAGCATTTT
>TRBJ2-1|TRBD2|TRBV7-2|NA
CASSLGTSTYNEQFF
TGTGCCAGCAGCTTAGGGACTAGCACTTACAATGAGCAGTTCTTC
>TRBJ2-1|NA|TRBV20-1|few
CSATEAAKNEQFF
TGCAGTGCCACCGAAGCGGCAAAGAATGAGCAGTTCTTC
>TRBJ2-3|NA|TRBV7-8|many
CASSLWTRADTQYF
TGTGCCAGCAGCTTGTGGACCAGGGCAGATACGCAGTATTTT
>TRBJ1-5|NA|TRBV6-1|many
CASSKISSNQPQHF
TGTGCCAGCAGTAAGATCTCGAGCAATCAGCCCCAGCATTTT
>TRBJ2-7|NA|TRBV27|NA
CASSLSSKDEQYF
TGTGCCAGCAGTCTCAGTTCTAAGGACGAGCAGTACTTC
>TRBJ2-1|TRBD1|TRBV18|NA
CASSPRLLPGQSYNEQFF
TGTGCCAGCTCACCACGCCTACTTCCGGGACAGTCCTACAATGAGCAGTTCTTC
>TRBJ1-1|TRBD1|TRBV7-9|NA
CASSLAGGNEAFF
TGTGCCAGCAGTTTAGCAGGGGGTAATGAAGCTTTCTTT
>TRBJ2-1|NA|TRBV7-2|few
CASSWYAVSVNYNEQFF
TGTGCCAGCAGCTGGTACGCGGTTAGCGTGAACTACAATGAGCAGTTCTTC
>TRBJ1-2|NA|TRBV20-1|NA
CSALDPPNYGYTF
TGCAGTGCACTAGACCCGCCTAACTATGGCTACACCTTC
>TRBJ2-1|NA|TRBV6-1|few
CATYGTLGHGEQFF
TGTGCCACCTACGGGACTTTGGGCCATGGTGAGCAGTTCTTC
>TRBJ2-1|NA|TRBV9|NA
CASSVRPGDNEQFF
TGTGCCAGCAGCGTAAGGCCCGGGGACAATGAGCAGTTCTTC
>TRBJ1-2|NA|TRBV19|few
CASSPDSNYGYTF
TGTGCCAGTAGCCCGGACAGTAACTATGGCTACACCTTC
>TRBJ2-2|TRBD1|TRBV19|NA
CASSIQGDTGELFF
TGTGCCAGTAGTATACAGGGGGACACCGGGGAGCTGTTTTTT
>TRBJ1-5|NA|TRBV3-1|NA
CASSPGLNQPQHF
TGTGCCAGCAGCCCGGGCCTAAATCAGCCCCAGCATTTT
>TRBJ1-1|NA|TRBV4-2|NA
CASSQQRREEYEAFF
TGTGCCAGCAGCCAACAGCGCAGGGAAGAATATGAAGCTTTCTTT
>TRBJ1-1|NA|TRBV6-1|few
CASGPRGNTEAFF
TGTGCCAGCGGACCCAGGGGGAACACTGAAGCTTTCTTT
>TRBJ2-7|NA|TRBV13|NA
CASSFGDTYEQYF
TGTGCCAGCAGCTTTGGGGACACCTACGAGCAGTACTTC
>TRBJ2-3|TRBD2|TRBV25-1|few
CASSPGTSGSGRTQYF
TGTGCCAGCAGTCCCGGGACTAGCGGGAGCGGGCGTACGCAGTATTTT
>TRBJ1-1|NA|TRBV11-2|NA
CASSPGTDTEAFF
TGTGCCAGCAGCCCTGGGACCGACACTGAAGCTTTCTTT
>TRBJ1-3|NA|TRBV7-6|NA
CASSAGPRASSGNTIYF
TGTGCCAGCAGTGCGGGACCGAGGGCGTCCTCTGGAAACACCATATATTTT
>TRBJ1-5|NA|TRBV29-1|NA
CSVAGGGAGQPQHF
TGCAGCGTTGCGGGGGGGGGCGCGGGTCAGCCCCAGCATTTT
>TRBJ2-1|TRBD1|TRBV2|NA
CASVLGGQGKREQFF
TGTGCCAGCGTGTTAGGGGGACAGGGAAAGAGGGAGCAGTTCTTC
>TRBJ1-1|NA|TRBV7-2|once
CASSLVGGRTEAFF
TGTGCCAGCAGCTTAGTAGGGGGGAGGACTGAAGCTTTCTTT
>TRBJ2-7|NA|TRBV7-3|NA
CASSLGLSHEQYF
TGTGCCAGCAGCTTAGGACTCTCCCACGAGCAGTACTTC
>TRBJ1-1|TRBD1|TRBV10-3|many
CAISGRGMNTEAFF
TGTGCCATCAGTGGCAGGGGGATGAACACTGAAGCTTTCTTT
>TRBJ2-1|TRBD2|TRBV18|few
CASSAYAGGTANEQFF
TGTGCCAGCTCAGCGTATGCGGGAGGGACGGCCAATGAGCAGTTCTTC
>TRBJ1-5|NA|TRBV5-1|few
CASSEDGRNQPQHF
TGCGCCAGCAGCGAGGACGGACGCAATCAGCCCCAGCATTTT
>TRBJ1-1|NA|TRBV7-2|few
CASSLARRSEAFF
TGTGCCAGCAGCTTAGCTCGCAGGTCTGAAGCTTTCTTT
>TRBJ2-1|TRBD1|TRBV6-1|few
CASRDRAEVNEQFF
TGTGCCAGCAGGGACAGGGCGGAGGTCAATGAGCAGTTCTTC
>TRBJ1-5|NA|TRBV15|many
CATSRDFGYPNQPQHF
TGTGCCACCAGCAGAGATTTTGGGTATCCCAATCAGCCCCAGCATTTT
>TRBJ1-3|NA|TRBV5-1|NA
CASSPGDFSGNTIYF
TGCGCCAGCAGCCCAGGGGACTTCTCTGGAAACACCATATATTTT
>TRBJ2-5|NA|TRBV6-2/TRBV6-3|NA
CACRETWAQETQYF
TGTGCCTGCAGGGAAACCTGGGCCCAAGAGACCCAGTACTTC
>TRBJ1-6|NA|TRBV7-9|few
CASSPGHNSPLHF
TGTGCCAGCAGCCCGGGGCATAATTCACCCCTCCACTTT
>TRBJ2-5|NA|TRBV18|NA
CASSPPTAETQYF
TGTGCCAGCTCACCACCGACGGCAGAGACCCAGTACTTC
>TRBJ2-1|NA|TRBV12-3/TRBV12-4|NA
CATGSGVLYNEQFF
TGTGCCACCGGCTCGGGAGTCCTCTACAATGAGCAGTTCTTC
>TRBJ1-2|NA|TRBV6-1|NA
CATTSGWRATF
TGTGCCACTACCTCGGGATGGAGAGCAACCTTC
>TRBJ2-3|NA|TRBV10-3|NA
CAISEFPGTDTQYF
TGTGCCATCAGTGAGTTCCCGGGCACAGATACGCAGTATTTT
>TRBJ2-1|TRBD1|TRBV9|NA
CASSVALTGEGEQFF
TGTGCCAGCAGCGTAGCTCTGACAGGGGAAGGTGAGCAGTTCTTC
>TRBJ1-3|NA|TRBV18|NA
CASSPDLGSGNTIYF
TGTGCCAGCTCACCCGACCTGGGCTCTGGAAACACCATATATTTT